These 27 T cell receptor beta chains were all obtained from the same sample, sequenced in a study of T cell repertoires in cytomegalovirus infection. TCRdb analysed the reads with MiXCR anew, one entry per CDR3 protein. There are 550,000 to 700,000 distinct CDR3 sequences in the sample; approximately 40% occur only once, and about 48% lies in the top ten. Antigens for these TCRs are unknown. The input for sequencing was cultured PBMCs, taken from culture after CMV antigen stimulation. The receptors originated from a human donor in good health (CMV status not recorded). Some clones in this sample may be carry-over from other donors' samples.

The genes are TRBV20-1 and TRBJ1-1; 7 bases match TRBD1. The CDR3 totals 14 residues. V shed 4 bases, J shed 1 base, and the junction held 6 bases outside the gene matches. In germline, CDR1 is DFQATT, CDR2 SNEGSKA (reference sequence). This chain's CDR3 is CSATPWDRNTEAFF. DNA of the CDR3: TGCAGTGCTACCCCCTGGGACAGGAACACTGAAGCTTTCTTT.

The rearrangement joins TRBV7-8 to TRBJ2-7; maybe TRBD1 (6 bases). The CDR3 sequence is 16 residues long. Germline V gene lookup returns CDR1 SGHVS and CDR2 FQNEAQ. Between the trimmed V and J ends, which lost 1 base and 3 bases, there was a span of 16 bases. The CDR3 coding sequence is TGTGCCAGCAGCTTAGATCCCGGACAGACTGGCTACGAGCAGTACTTC. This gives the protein CASSLDPGQTGYEQYF.

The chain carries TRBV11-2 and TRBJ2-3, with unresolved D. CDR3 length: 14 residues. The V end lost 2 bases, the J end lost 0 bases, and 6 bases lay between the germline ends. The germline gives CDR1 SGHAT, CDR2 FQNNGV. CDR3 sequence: CASSLTVSTDTQYF. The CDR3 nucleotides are TGTGCCAGCAGCTTAACGGTTAGCACAGATACGCAGTATTTT.

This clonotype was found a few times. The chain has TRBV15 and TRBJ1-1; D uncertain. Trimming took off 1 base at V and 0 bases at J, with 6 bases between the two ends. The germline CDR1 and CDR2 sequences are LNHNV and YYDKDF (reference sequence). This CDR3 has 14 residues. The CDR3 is CATSRARLNTEAFF. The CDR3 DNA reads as TGTGCCACCAGCAGAGCCAGGTTGAACACTGAAGCTTTCTTT. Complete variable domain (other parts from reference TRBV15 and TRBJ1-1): DAMVIQNPRYQVTQFGKPVTLSCSQTLNHNVMYWYQQKSSQAPKLLFHYYDKDFNNEADTPDNFQSRRPNTSFCFLDIRSPGLGDTAMYLCATSRARLNTEAFFGQGTRLTVV.

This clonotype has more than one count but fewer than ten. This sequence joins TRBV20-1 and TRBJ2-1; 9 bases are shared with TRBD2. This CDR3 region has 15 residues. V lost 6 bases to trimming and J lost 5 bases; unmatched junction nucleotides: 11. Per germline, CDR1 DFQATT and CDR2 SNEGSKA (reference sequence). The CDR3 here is CSANFPGLADNEQFF. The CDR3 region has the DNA TGCAGTGCCAATTTCCCGGGACTAGCTGACAATGAGCAGTTCTTC.

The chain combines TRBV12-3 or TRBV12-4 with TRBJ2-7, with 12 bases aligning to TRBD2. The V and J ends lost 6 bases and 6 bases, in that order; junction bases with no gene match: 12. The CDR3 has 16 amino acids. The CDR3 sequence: CASSRGLAGTLREQYF. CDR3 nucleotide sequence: TGTGCCAGCAGCCGTGGACTAGCGGGAACACTTCGCGAGCAGTACTTC.

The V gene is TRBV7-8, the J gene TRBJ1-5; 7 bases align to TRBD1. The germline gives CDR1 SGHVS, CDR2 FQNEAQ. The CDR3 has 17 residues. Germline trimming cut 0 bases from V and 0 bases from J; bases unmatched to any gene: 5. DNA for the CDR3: TGTGCCAGCAGCTTAGCGCAGGGGGGATATAGCAATCAGCCCCAGCATTTT. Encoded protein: CASSLAQGGYSNQPQHF.

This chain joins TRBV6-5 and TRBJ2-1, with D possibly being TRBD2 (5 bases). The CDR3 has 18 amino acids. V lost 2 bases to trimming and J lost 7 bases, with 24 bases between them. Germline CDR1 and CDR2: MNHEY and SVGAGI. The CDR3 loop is CASSYGNDADGGLNEQFF. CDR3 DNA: TGTGCCAGCAGTTACGGGAATGACGCCGACGGAGGTCTGAATGAGCAGTTCTTC.

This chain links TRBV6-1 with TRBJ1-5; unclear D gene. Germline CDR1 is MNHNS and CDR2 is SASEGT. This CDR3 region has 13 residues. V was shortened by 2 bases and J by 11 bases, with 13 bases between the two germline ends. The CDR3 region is CASSEPALNSQHF. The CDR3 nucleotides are TGTGCCAGCAGTGAACCGGCGTTGAATTCCCAGCATTTT.

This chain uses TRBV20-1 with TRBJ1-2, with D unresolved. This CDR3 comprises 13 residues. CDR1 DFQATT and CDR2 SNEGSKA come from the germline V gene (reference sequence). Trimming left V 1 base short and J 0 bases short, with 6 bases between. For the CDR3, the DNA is TGCAGTGCTAGAGGCAGGCCTAACTATGGCTACACCTTC. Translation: CSARGRPNYGYTF.

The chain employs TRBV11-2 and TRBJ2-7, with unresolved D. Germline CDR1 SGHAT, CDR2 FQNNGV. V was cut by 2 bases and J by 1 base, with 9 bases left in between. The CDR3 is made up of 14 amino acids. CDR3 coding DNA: TGTGCCAGCAGCTTAATGGGGAATTCCTACGAGCAGTACTTC. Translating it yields CASSLMGNSYEQYF.

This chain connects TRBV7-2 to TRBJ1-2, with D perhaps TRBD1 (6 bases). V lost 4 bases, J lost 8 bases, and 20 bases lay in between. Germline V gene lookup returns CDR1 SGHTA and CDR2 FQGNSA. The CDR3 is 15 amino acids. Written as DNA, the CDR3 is TGTGCCAGCAGCTCGGGGGCGTCGGGGGTGAGAGGCTACACCTTC. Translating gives CASSSGASGVRGYTF.

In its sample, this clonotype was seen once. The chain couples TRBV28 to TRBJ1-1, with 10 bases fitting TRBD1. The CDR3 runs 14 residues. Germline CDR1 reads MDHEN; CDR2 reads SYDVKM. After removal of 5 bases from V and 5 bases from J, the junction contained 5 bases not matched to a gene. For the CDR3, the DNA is TGTGCCAGCAGTCCCTGGGACAGGGGTACTGAAGCTTTCTTT. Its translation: CASSPWDRGTEAFF.

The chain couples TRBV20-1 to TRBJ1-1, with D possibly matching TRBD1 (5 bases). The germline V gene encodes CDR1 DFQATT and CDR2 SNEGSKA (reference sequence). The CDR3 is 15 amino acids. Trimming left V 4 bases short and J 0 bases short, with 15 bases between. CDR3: CSATGGVTMNTEAFF. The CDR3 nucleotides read TGCAGTGCTACGGGAGGGGTGACGATGAACACTGAAGCTTTCTTT.

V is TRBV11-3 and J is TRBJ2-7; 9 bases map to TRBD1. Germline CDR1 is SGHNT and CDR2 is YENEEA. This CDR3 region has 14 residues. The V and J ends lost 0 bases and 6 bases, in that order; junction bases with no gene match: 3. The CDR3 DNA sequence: TGTGCCAGCAGCTTAGATGGGACAGGGAGCGAGCAGTACTTC. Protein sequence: CASSLDGTGSEQYF.

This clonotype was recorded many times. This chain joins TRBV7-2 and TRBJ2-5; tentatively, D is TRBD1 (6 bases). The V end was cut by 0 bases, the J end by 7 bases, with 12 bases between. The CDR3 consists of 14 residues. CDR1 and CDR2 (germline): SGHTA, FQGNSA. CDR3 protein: CASSLATGFATQYF. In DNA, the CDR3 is TGTGCCAGCAGCTTAGCGACAGGCTTTGCGACCCAGTACTTC. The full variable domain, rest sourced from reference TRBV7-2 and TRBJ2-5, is GAGVSQSPSNKVTEKGKDVELRCDPISGHTALYWYRQSLGQGLEFLIYFQGNSAPDKSGLPSDRFSAERTGGSVSTLTIQRTQQEDSAVYLCASSLATGFATQYFGPGTRLLVL.

The CDR3 here is CASTSPGPLRQYF. The CDR3 DNA follows: TGTGCCAGTACTTCACCGGGACCTCTTAGGCAGTATTTT. The chain uses TRBV19 and TRBJ2-3, with D perhaps matching TRBD1 or TRBD2 (5 bases each). This CDR3 has 13 residues. The germline V gene has CDR1 LNHDA and CDR2 SQIVND (reference sequence). V was cut by 7 bases and J by 11 bases, with 19 bases left in between.

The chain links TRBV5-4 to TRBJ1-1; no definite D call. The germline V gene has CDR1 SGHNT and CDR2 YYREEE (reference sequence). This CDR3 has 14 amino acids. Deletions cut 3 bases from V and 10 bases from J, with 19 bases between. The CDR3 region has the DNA TGTGCCAGCAGCTCCGCCTACGAGGGCCGGAGAGCTTTCTTT. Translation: CASSSAYEGRRAFF.

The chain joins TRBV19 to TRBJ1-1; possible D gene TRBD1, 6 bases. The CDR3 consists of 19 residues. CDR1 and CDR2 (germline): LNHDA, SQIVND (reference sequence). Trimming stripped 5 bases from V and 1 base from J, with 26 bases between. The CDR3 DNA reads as TGTGCCAGTAGTGTTAGGGGCCAGGGGATATCTTCTGGGAACACTGAAGCTTTCTTT. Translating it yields CASSVRGQGISSGNTEAFF.

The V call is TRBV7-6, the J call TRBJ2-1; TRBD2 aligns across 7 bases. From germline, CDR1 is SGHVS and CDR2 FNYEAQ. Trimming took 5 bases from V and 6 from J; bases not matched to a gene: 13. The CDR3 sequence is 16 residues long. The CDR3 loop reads CASSPTGREKGNEQFF. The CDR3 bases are TGTGCCAGCAGCCCGACCGGGCGGGAGAAAGGCAATGAGCAGTTCTTC. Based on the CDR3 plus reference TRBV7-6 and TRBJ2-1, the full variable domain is GAGVSQSPRYKVTKRGQDVALRCDPISGHVSLYWYRQALGQGPEFLTYFNYEAQQDKSGLPNDRFSAERPEGSISTLTIQRTEQRDSAMYRCASSPTGREKGNEQFFGPGTRLTVL.

In nucleotides, the CDR3 is TGTGCCAGCAGCCCAGGGTTCCCACCGAACTACGAGCAGTACTTC. Protein product: CASSPGFPPNYEQYF. The rearrangement links TRBV6-1 to TRBJ2-7, with a weak D call TRBD1 (5 bases). The CDR3 is 15 amino acids. V lost 6 bases and J lost 3, with 18 bases in between. Germline V gene data show CDR1 as MNHNS and CDR2 as SASEGT.

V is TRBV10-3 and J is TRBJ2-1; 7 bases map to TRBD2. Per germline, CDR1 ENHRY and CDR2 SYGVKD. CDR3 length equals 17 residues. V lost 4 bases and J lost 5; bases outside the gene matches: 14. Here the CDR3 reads CAISVSRENPGHNEQFF. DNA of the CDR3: TGTGCCATCAGTGTTTCGCGGGAGAATCCAGGCCACAATGAGCAGTTCTTC.

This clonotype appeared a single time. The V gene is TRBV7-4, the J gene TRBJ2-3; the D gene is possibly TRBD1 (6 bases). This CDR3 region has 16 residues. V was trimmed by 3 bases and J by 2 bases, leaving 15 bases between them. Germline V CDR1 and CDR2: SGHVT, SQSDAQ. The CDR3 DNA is TGTGCCAGCAGCTTCTCCCGGACAGCCCTCACAGATACGCAGTATTTT. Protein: CASSFSRTALTDTQYF.

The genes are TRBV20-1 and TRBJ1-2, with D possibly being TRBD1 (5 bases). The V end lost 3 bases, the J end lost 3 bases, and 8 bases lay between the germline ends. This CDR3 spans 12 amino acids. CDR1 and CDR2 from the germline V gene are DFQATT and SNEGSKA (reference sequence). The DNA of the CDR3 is TGCAGTGCTAGGACAGCCGACTATGGCTACACCTTC. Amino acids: CSARTADYGYTF.

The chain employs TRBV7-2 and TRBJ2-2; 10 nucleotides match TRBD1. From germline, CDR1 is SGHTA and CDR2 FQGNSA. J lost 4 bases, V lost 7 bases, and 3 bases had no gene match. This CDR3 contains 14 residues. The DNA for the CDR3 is TGTGCCAGCAACCGGGACAGGGGCACCGGGGAGCTGTTTTTT. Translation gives CASNRDRGTGELFF.

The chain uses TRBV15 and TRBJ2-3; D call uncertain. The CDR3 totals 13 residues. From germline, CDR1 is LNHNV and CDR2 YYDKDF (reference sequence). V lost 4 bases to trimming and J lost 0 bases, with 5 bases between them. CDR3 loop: CATSIVSTDTQYF. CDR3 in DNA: TGTGCCACCAGCATTGTTAGCACAGATACGCAGTATTTT. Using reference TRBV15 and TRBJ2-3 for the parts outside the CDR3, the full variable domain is DAMVIQNPRYQVTQFGKPVTLSCSQTLNHNVMYWYQQKSSQAPKLLFHYYDKDFNNEADTPDNFQSRRPNTSFCFLDIRSPGLGDTAMYLCATSIVSTDTQYFGPGTRLTVL.

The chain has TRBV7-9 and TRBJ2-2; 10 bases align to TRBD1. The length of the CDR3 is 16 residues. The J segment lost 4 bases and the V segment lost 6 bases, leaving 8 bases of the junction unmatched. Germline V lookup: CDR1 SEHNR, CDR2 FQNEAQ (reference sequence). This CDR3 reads CASRRRDRGATGELFF. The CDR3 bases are TGTGCCAGCAGACGCCGGGACAGGGGAGCCACCGGGGAGCTGTTTTTT.